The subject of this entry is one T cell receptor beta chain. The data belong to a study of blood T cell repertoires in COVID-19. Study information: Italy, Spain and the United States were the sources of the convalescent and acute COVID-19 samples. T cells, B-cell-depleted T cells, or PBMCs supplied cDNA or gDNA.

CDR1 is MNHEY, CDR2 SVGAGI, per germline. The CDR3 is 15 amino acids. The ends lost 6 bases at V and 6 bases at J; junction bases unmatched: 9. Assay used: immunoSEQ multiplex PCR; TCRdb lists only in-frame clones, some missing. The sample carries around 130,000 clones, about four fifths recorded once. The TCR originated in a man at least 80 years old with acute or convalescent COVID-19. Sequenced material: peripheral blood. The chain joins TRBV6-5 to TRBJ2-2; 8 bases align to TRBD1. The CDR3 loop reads CASRPSQGAPGELFF. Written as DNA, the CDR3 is TGTGCCAGCAGACCTTCTCAGGGGGCGCCCGGGGAGCTGTTTTTT.